The subject of this entry is one TCR beta chain. The data originate from a study of blood T cell repertoires in COVID-19. Study-wide context: The United States, Italy and Spain provided the acute and convalescent COVID-19 samples.

The germline V gene encodes CDR1 SGHRS and CDR2 YFSETQ. V was trimmed by 7 bases and J by 5 bases, leaving 13 bases between them. This CDR3 comprises 13 residues. Per the original methods: Estimation of nucleated cell counts was performed using reference gene primer amplification. TCRdb's copy holds only in-frame clones and misses some; the assay was immunoSEQ multiplex PCR. The V and J calls and clone size were taken over from that table, and D and trimming were inferred from the DNA. The table shows tens of thousands of clones, with approximately 90% occurring only once. This receptor was obtained from a man older than 75 with acute or convalescent COVID-19. The chain links TRBV5-1 to TRBJ2-1; no reliable D call. The sequenced sample consisted of peripheral blood. The CDR3 loop reads CASGIATNNEQFF. CDR3 DNA: TGCGCCAGCGGAATAGCCACAAACAATGAGCAGTTCTTC.